What follows are 23 T cell receptor beta chains derived from one specimen sequenced in a study of T cells in localized non-small cell lung cancer. Sequencing was performed with immunoSEQ multiplex PCR; in TCRdb, only in-frame clones are kept and a portion is missing. The sample records 20,000 to 30,000 clones, 86% being singletons. The source material was peripheral blood, sampled before any cancer treatment. These receptor sequences come from a female donor of 60 years or more with stage I lung adenocarcinoma.

This chain links TRBV7-3 with TRBJ2-3, with 14 bases lining up with TRBD2. This CDR3 spans 17 amino acids. Germline values: CDR1 SGHTA, CDR2 FQGTGA. With 3 bases clipped from V and 5 bases from J, the junction kept 7 bases outside the gene matches. The DNA for the CDR3 is TGTGCCAGCAGCTTCACCGGGACTAGCGGGAGCGGAGATACGCAGTATTTT. Amino acid sequence: CASSFTGTSGSGDTQYF. Filled out from reference TRBV7-3 and TRBJ2-3, the complete variable domain reads GAGVSQTPSNKVTEKGKYVELRCDPISGHTALYWYRQSLGQGPEFLIYFQGTGAADDSGLPNDRFFAVRPEGSVSTLKIQRTERGDSAVYLCASSFTGTSGSGDTQYFGPGTRLTVL.

This chain uses TRBV5-1 with TRBJ2-1; D perhaps matches TRBD1 (5 bases). The V gene lost 0 bases and the J gene lost 4 bases, with 5 bases spanning the gap. This CDR3 is built from 13 residues. Germline CDR1 SGHRS, CDR2 YFSETQ. The CDR3 nucleotides read TGCGCCAGCAGCTTGGGACAGTACAATGAGCAGTTCTTC. Its protein is CASSLGQYNEQFF.

The chain couples TRBV19 to TRBJ2-7; 8 bases are shared with TRBD1. Germline V gene sequence: CDR1 LNHDA, CDR2 SQIVND (reference sequence). Losses at the gene ends were 6 bases for V and 6 bases for J; bases not matched to a gene: 7. This CDR3 is 13 amino acids long. CDR3 bases: TGTGCCAGTAGCACGGACAGGGCTGGCGAGCAGTACTTC. The encoded protein is CASSTDRAGEQYF.

The chain is built from TRBV11-3 and TRBJ2-1; D ambiguous. The CDR3 has 16 amino acids. The germline V and J ends were trimmed by 0 bases and 0 bases, with 9 bases remaining between them. From germline, CDR1 is SGHNT and CDR2 YENEEA. CDR3 sequence reads: CASSLEGGSSYNEQFF. The CDR3 region has the DNA TGTGCCAGCAGCTTAGAAGGCGGAAGCTCCTACAATGAGCAGTTCTTC.

This chain connects TRBV2 to TRBJ1-2, with no clear D. V was trimmed by 3 bases and J by 2 bases, leaving 7 bases between them. Germline lookup yields CDR1 SNHLY and CDR2 FYNNEI. The CDR3 spans 13 residues. The CDR3 reads CASSEEQNYGYTF. In DNA, the CDR3 is TGTGCCAGCAGTGAGGAGCAGAACTATGGCTACACCTTC. Looking up the rest from reference TRBV2 and TRBJ1-2 gives the full variable domain: EPEVTQTPSHQVTQMGQEVILRCVPISNHLYFYWYRQILGQKVEFLVSFYNNEISEKSEIFDDQFSVERPDGSNFTLKIRSTKLEDSAMYFCASSEEQNYGYTFGSGTRLTVV.

The rearrangement joins TRBV29-1 to TRBJ2-3, with D unresolved. The V and J ends lost 4 bases and 2 bases respectively, with 13 bases between them. The CDR3 covers 14 residues. Germline CDR1 and CDR2: SQVTM and ANQGSEA. CDR3 coding DNA: TGCAGCGTTGTGGTTTGGGCATACACAGATACGCAGTATTTT. It translates to CSVVVWAYTDTQYF.

This chain connects TRBV5-6 to TRBJ1-5; D call uncertain. CDR3 length: 16 amino acids. Germline V gene data show CDR1 as SGHDT and CDR2 as YYEEEE. Trimming stripped 4 bases from V and 1 base from J, with 15 bases between. The CDR3 DNA follows: TGTGCCAGCAGCCTCGAGGCGGGCGGAAGCAATCAGCCCCAGCATTTT. Its protein product is CASSLEAGGSNQPQHF.

The chain joins TRBV19 to TRBJ2-1, with TRBD2 matching over 8 bases. This CDR3 region has 13 residues. CDR1 is LNHDA and CDR2 is SQIVND in the germline V gene (reference sequence). V was clipped by 3 bases and J by 8 bases; unmatched bases: 3. The CDR3, as DNA: TGTGCCAGTAGTATCAGCGGGAGTTATGAGCAGTTCTTC. Its protein product is CASSISGSYEQFF.

This clone was recorded a few times. This chain joins TRBV2 and TRBJ1-6; D is unresolved. In germline, CDR1 is SNHLY, CDR2 FYNNEI. The CDR3 is 14 amino acids. The germline V and J ends were trimmed by 5 bases and 9 bases, with 14 bases remaining between them. The CDR3 region has the DNA TGTGCCAGCAGTTTTTCCCAGGTACTTTCACCCCTCCACTTT. Translation gives CASSFSQVLSPLHF.

The chain couples TRBV7-2 to TRBJ2-7; D gene uncertain. Trimming took 5 bases from V and 2 from J, leaving 10 bases between them. Per germline, CDR1 SGHTA and CDR2 FQGNSA. The CDR3 extends over 13 amino acids. This chain's CDR3 is CASSRRFTYEQYF. CDR3 nucleotides: TGTGCCAGCAGCCGCAGGTTTACCTACGAGCAGTACTTC.

The chain combines TRBV30 with TRBJ1-5; the D is unclear. V lost 0 bases and J 3 bases, leaving 9 bases between the germline ends. The length of the CDR3 is 14 residues. The V gene's germline CDR1 is GTSNPN and CDR2 SVGIG (reference sequence). The CDR3 spells CAWSVIGHNQPQHF. The CDR3 DNA sequence: TGTGCCTGGAGTGTGATTGGGCACAATCAGCCCCAGCATTTT.

V usage is TRBV2 and J usage is TRBJ2-3, with unresolved D. The CDR3 loop spans 10 amino acids. The ends were cut back, 9 bases at V and 1 base at J, with 2 bases in the middle. From germline, CDR1 is SNHLY and CDR2 FYNNEI. CDR3 sequence (DNA): TGTGCCAGACGCACAGATACGCAGTATTTT. It translates to CARRTDTQYF.

V is TRBV6-5 and J is TRBJ2-7; 7 bases are a match to TRBD1. The CDR3 extends over 13 amino acids. Germline loops: CDR1 MNHEY, CDR2 SVGAGI. The ends lost 2 bases at V and 6 bases at J; junction bases unmatched: 4. The DNA of the CDR3 is TGTGCCAGCAGTTACGGTCACAGGGGCGAGCAGTACTTC. Residues: CASSYGHRGEQYF.

The J gene is TRBJ1-2, the V gene TRBV6-5; D is unresolved. V dropped 2 bases and J dropped 1 base, with 5 bases sitting between them. Per the germline V gene, CDR1 is MNHEY and CDR2 is SVGAGI. This CDR3 comprises 13 residues. CDR3 nucleotide sequence: TGTGCCAGCAGTTACACAGTTAACTATGGCTACACCTTC. Its protein is CASSYTVNYGYTF.

The J gene is TRBJ2-1, the V gene TRBV6-4, with 10 bases fitting TRBD2. CDR1 and CDR2 (germline): MRHNA, SNTAGT. The J segment lost 8 bases and the V segment lost 3 bases, leaving 10 bases of the junction unmatched. CDR3 length equals 16 residues. The CDR3 protein is CASSERLAGGRDEQFF. In DNA, the CDR3 is TGTGCCAGCAGTGAAAGATTAGCGGGAGGCCGGGATGAGCAGTTCTTC.

The chain recombines TRBV28 with TRBJ2-7; 11 bases are shared with TRBD1. CDR1 and CDR2 from the germline V gene are MDHEN and SYDVKM. There are 13 residues in the CDR3. Unmatched junction bases numbered 4, after V lost 3 bases and J lost 9 bases. DNA for the CDR3: TGTGCCAGCAGTTTGTTCGGGACAGGGGGGCAGTACTTC. Encoded protein: CASSLFGTGGQYF.

This sequence joins TRBV30 and TRBJ2-3; 10 nucleotides agree with TRBD2. This CDR3 region has 14 residues. The germline CDR1 and CDR2 sequences are GTSNPN and SVGIG (reference sequence). For the CDR3, the DNA is TGTGCGGAGGGATTAGCGGGGGGTTCGGATACGCAGTATTTT. This encodes CAEGLAGGSDTQYF. Using reference TRBV30 and TRBJ2-3 for the parts outside the CDR3, the full variable domain is SQTIHQWPATLVQPVGSPLSLECTVEGTSNPNLYWYRQAAGRGLQLLFYSVGIGQISSEVPQNLSASRPQDRQFILSSKKLLLSDSGFYLCAEGLAGGSDTQYFGPGTRLTVL.

The chain uses TRBV19 and TRBJ1-2, with 7 bases identical to TRBD1. Trimming cost V 5 bases and J 0 bases; bases outside gene matches: 3. The germline V gene encodes CDR1 LNHDA and CDR2 SQIVND (reference sequence). The CDR3 extends over 14 amino acids. In DNA form, the CDR3 reads TGTGCCAGTAGTCAAGACAGGGCTAACTATGGCTACACCTTC. Its translation: CASSQDRANYGYTF.

The rearrangement links TRBV5-1 to TRBJ2-5; 8 bases are a match to TRBD2. Trimming at V came to 5 bases and at J to 2 bases, leaving 11 bases not matched to a gene. This CDR3 contains 16 residues. Germline CDR1 reads SGHRS; CDR2 reads YFSETQ. CDR3: CASREGSGGSQETQYF. The CDR3 nucleotides read TGCGCCAGCAGGGAAGGGAGCGGGGGCTCACAAGAGACCCAGTACTTC.

V usage is TRBV7-9 and J usage is TRBJ1-2; TRBD1 is a possible D gene (5 bases). Trimming shortened V by 7 bases and J by 2 bases, and 23 bases separated the two germline ends. The CDR3 is 17 residues long. CDR1 and CDR2 from the germline V gene are SEHNR and FQNEAQ (reference sequence). The CDR3 loop reads CASTDPGAARQNYGYTF. The CDR3 DNA follows: TGTGCCAGCACCGACCCCGGGGCAGCACGTCAAAACTATGGCTACACCTTC.

This chain links TRBV19 with TRBJ1-1, with D possibly TRBD1 on 6 matching bases. CDR3 length: 13 residues. CDR1 is LNHDA, CDR2 SQIVND, per germline (reference sequence). V dropped 10 bases and J dropped 4 bases, with 16 bases sitting between them. The DNA of the CDR3 is TGTGCCACCAGGGACAACGAGGGCACTGAAGCTTTCTTT. Protein: CATRDNEGTEAFF.

V and J are TRBV9 and TRBJ1-3, with TRBD1 as a possible D gene (6 bases). From germline, CDR1 is SGDLS and CDR2 YYNGEE. The CDR3 is 16 amino acids. V was shortened by 2 bases and J by 0 bases, with 12 bases between the two germline ends. The CDR3 reads CASSVEGESSGNTIYF. The CDR3 coding sequence is TGTGCCAGCAGCGTTGAGGGGGAGTCCTCTGGAAACACCATATATTTT.

J is TRBJ1-4 and V is TRBV18; 7 nucleotides line up with TRBD1. This CDR3 region has 17 residues. CDR1 and CDR2 (germline): KGHSH, LQKENI. J lost 8 bases, V lost 4 bases, and 16 bases had no gene match. The CDR3 nucleotides are TGTGCCAGCTCACATTCAACGGGGACAGCGGGTTGGGAAAAACTGTTTTTT. It translates to CASSHSTGTAGWEKLFF.